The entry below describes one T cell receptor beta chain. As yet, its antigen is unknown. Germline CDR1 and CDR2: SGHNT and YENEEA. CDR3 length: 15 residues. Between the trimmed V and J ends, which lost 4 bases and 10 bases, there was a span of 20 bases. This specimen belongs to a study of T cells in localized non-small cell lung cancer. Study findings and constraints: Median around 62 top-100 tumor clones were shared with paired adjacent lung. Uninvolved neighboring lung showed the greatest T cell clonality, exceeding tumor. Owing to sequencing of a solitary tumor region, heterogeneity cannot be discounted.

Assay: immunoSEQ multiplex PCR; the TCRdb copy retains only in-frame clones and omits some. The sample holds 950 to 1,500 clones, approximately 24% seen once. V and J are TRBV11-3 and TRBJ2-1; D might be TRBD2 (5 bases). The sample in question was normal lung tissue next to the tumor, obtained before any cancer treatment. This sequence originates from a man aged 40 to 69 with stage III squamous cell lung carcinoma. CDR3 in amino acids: CASSSKVGSVREQFF. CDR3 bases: TGTGCCAGCAGCTCGAAGGTTGGTAGCGTGAGGGAGCAGTTCTTC.